This T cell receptor (beta chain) was identified in a study of blood T cells in healthy people across ages (dated by TCRdb to 2013 to 2016). Looking at the study overall: In model experiments, roughly one uniquely barcoded TCR beta cDNA molecule per two T cells was captured by template switching. The donors were split into four age groups: young (average around 15 years), middle-aged (about 40), aged (roughly 60) and long-lived (roughly 86). To avoid experimental bias, donors of different ages were spread randomly across the sequencing lanes. Age-related changes in TCR beta repertoire diversity were measured in the study by deep sequencing normalized with unique cDNA molecular identifiers. Two additional independent replicas of 1 million unique cDNA reads from the same blood draw were analyzed for two donors (one aged 18 to 29 and one aged 80 or older).

The CDR3 runs 15 residues from the cysteine to the phenylalanine. Just the 45-base CDR3 DNA is kept, in frame starting at base 1. Relative to germline, V is 8 bases shorter and J is 0 bases shorter, with 15 bases between their ends. CDR1 and CDR2 were assigned from the germline V gene as SNHLY and FYNNEI. Library preparation was by 5' RACE. The instrument given in TCRdb is Illumina HiSeq 2500. The second PCR ran for about 6 to 12 cycles and used a J-beta primer mix along with a sample-barcoded 5' primer. A template-switch 5' adaptor carrying 12 random nucleotides introduced a unique molecular identifier onto each TCR beta cDNA molecule. Each sample yielded at least 3 million CDR3-containing paired-end reads. The Mint cDNA synthesis kit, primed by a TRBC-specific oligonucleotide, was used to synthesize first-strand cDNA from all RNA. Following uracil-DNA glycosylase treatment, a first 18-cycle PCR with universal primers M1SS and BC2_uni_R was performed on all cDNA. Turning to the authors' computational methods: For normalization, 1 million high-quality reads, each with a distinct molecular identifier, were randomly selected from each sample. Instead of being binned into consensus sequences, reads with shared molecular identifiers were discarded. MiTCR, run with a Q25 quality threshold and the strictest error-elimination algorithm, handled CDR3 identification, clonotype clustering and error correction. A nonparametric unseen species model with Euler transformation was used to estimate a lower bound on total TCR beta diversity. TCRdb trimmed the raw reads at Q25, called clones with MiXCR and kept productive beta chains. Under each unique CDR3 protein, matching rows form one entry showing the most common genes and DNA. TCRdb, rather than the study authors, made the V and J calls. For this sample the table gives over 600,000 distinct CDR3 sequences, of which just over 55% were detected only once. The ten largest clones add up to roughly 24% of the sample.

Results the study describes overall, beyond this receptor: Compared with the aged group, the long-lived group had more naive CD4+ T cells, fewer expanded clones and increased TCR diversity, suggesting age selection. Donor CMV infection status was unknown, potentially confounding age-related changes in expanded clonotypes. Because profiling used bulk unsorted PBMCs, naive and antigen-experienced compartments could not be compared conclusively. Observed TCR beta diversity per million T cells fell roughly linearly with age, and a significant reduction was already apparent by age approximately 41. Estimates of total diversity from one million sequenced T cells were regarded as lower bounds and underestimates. The percentage of naive T cells measured by flow cytometry correlated strongly with observed TCR beta diversity.

Donors were a few dozen systemically healthy Caucasian individuals from Russia aged roughly 6 to 100 years. Around 10 milliliters of peripheral blood were drawn from each donor into EDTA-treated Vacutainer tubes. PBMCs were isolated by Ficoll-Paque density-gradient centrifugation, with at least 6 million obtained per sample. Trizol reagent was used to extract total RNA from PBMCs, with at least 5.5 micrograms per sample. For every donor, an aliquot of PBMCs went through flow cytometry to measure the percentages of naive CD45RAhigh/CD27high T cells. This clonotype was detected once. Its specific antigen is unknown. Base qualities were left out, and no much larger clone turns up one base away.

The rearranged segments are TRBV2 and TRBJ2-3; there is no confident call for the D gene. Sequencing was performed on blood. The clonotype was recovered from a man in his forties in good health. The sequence in DNA is TGTGCCAGCCTTAGTGTGACGGACAGCACAGATACGCAGTATTTT. It codes for CASLSVTDSTDTQYF.